The T cell receptor beta chain described here comes from a study of control samples from healthy donors and cancer patients. TCRdb's table, derived via immunoSEQ multiplex PCR, lists solely in-frame clones and lacks some. The sample yields 80,000 or so clones, 91% seen once. Sequenced input: blood. The sequence derives from a man aged 50-60 years in good health.

CDR3 residues: CATSTPDRGETEAFF. The CDR3 nucleotides are TGTGCCACCAGCACCCCGGACAGGGGAGAGACTGAAGCTTTCTTT. The rearrangement uses TRBV15 and TRBJ1-1; 9 bases fit TRBD1. Germline lookup yields CDR1 LNHNV and CDR2 YYDKDF (reference sequence). V dropped 4 bases and J dropped 5; count of bases not matched to a gene: 8. The CDR3 length is 15 residues.